This record covers a single T cell receptor (beta chain). Original methodology: Scientists estimated how many nucleated cells there were by amplifying reference gene primers. Some clones are missing from TCRdb's copy, which holds only in-frame ones; the method was immunoSEQ multiplex PCR. From that table come the V and J calls and clone size; the DNA was used to work out D and trimming. This sample yields roughly 200,000 clones, of which 70% to 90% are seen a single time; more than 3.5% belongs to the top ten. This sample is drawn from a study of blood T cell repertoires in COVID-19. The CDR3 runs to 17 residues. V dropped 4 bases and J dropped 4; count of bases not matched to a gene: 12. CDR1 is MNHEY and CDR2 is SVGEGT in the germline V gene.

The specimen was PBMCs or T cells enriched from blood (not recorded which). The sequence was obtained from a woman in her thirties or forties with acute COVID-19. The rearrangement uses TRBV6-2 or TRBV6-3 and TRBJ2-5; 10 positions agree with TRBD2. Written as DNA, the CDR3 is TGTGCCAGCAGTTCCTACGGACTAGCGGTGGCGGGAGAGACCCAGTACTTC. Amino acid sequence: CASSSYGLAVAGETQYF.